The T cell receptor (beta chain) described here comes from a study of blood T cell repertoires in COVID-19. Study information: Acute-phase and convalescent COVID-19 samples originated in the United States, Italy and Spain. The analysed material was cDNA or gDNA that came from T cells, B-cell-depleted T cells, or PBMCs.

Per the authors' pipeline: Amplification from reference gene primers served as the basis for estimated nucleated cell counts. Sequencing was performed with immunoSEQ multiplex PCR; in TCRdb, only in-frame clones are kept and a portion is missing. D and trimming were read from the DNA, whereas the V and J calls and clone size are those reported in that table. The table shows 120,000 to 150,000 clones, with approximately 87% occurring only once. V shed 4 bases and J shed 4 bases, with 25 bases lying between them. Per the germline V gene, CDR1 is SGHRS and CDR2 is YFSETQ. The CDR3 sequence is 18 residues long. This clone was observed a single time.

The chain carries TRBV5-1 and TRBJ2-3; tentatively, D is TRBD1 (5 bases). The sample comprised peripheral blood. This TCR was recovered from a woman in her forties or fifties with active or convalescent COVID-19. The CDR3 region is CASSPVGRQPSTSDTQYF. The CDR3 DNA sequence: TGCGCCAGCAGCCCGGTGGGCCGACAGCCGAGCACTTCAGATACGCAGTATTTT.